These 5 T cell receptor beta chains were all obtained from the same sample, sequenced in a study of OX40 agonist ivuxolimab in advanced cancers. The assay was immunoSEQ multiplex PCR, and TCRdb's table has in-frame clones only and misses some. The table records tens of thousands of clones, approximately 91% of them present only once. The specimen comprised CD4+ or CD8+ T cells sorted from blood, sampled in a trial of the OX40 agonist ivuxolimab. These receptors were obtained from an adult with an advanced solid tumor such as melanoma, head and neck, liver or kidney cancer.

A note on this clone: Its ends do not fully match the called genes, so a read error is possible. The chain joins TRBV6-1 to TRBJ1-2; 7 bases are a match to TRBD1. The CDR3 loop spans 14 amino acids. Germline loops: CDR1 MNHNS, CDR2 SASEGT. The CDR3 nucleotides are TGTGCCGGCAGAAGACAGGGCTCCAACTATGGCTACACCTTC. Protein product: CAGRRQGSNYGYTF.

The chain recombines TRBV5-8 with TRBJ2-1; the D is unclear. The CDR3 spans 15 residues. V lost 0 bases, J lost 8 bases, and 15 bases lay in between. Per germline, CDR1 SGHTS and CDR2 YDEGEE. The CDR3 here is CASSLAVGRSHEQFF. The DNA of the CDR3 is TGTGCCAGCAGCTTGGCCGTCGGCAGGAGTCATGAGCAGTTCTTC. The entire variable domain, with the rest obtained from reference TRBV5-8 and TRBJ2-1, is as follows: EAGVTQSPTHLIKTRGQQATLRCSPISGHTSVYWYQQALGLGLQFLLWYDEGEERNRGNFPPRFSGRQFPNYSSELNVNALELEDSALYLCASSLAVGRSHEQFFGPGTRLTVL.

The chain combines TRBV7-8 with TRBJ2-5; 7 bases are a match to TRBD2. Germline CDR1 and CDR2: SGHVS and FQNEAQ. CDR3 size: 15 residues. After removal of 3 bases from V and 3 bases from J, the junction contained 7 bases not matched to a gene. The CDR3 loop reads CASSFQAGKEETQYF. The CDR3 DNA sequence: TGTGCCAGCAGCTTCCAAGCGGGAAAAGAAGAGACCCAGTACTTC. The full variable domain, in which reference TRBV7-8 and TRBJ2-5 provide the parts outside the CDR3, is GAGVSQSPRYKVAKRGQDVALRCDPISGHVSLFWYQQALGQGPEFLTYFQNEAQLDKSGLPSDRFFAERPEGSVSTLKIQRTQQEDSAVYLCASSFQAGKEETQYFGPGTRLLVL.

This chain joins TRBV2 and TRBJ2-1, with 9 bases matching TRBD1. Germline CDR1 and CDR2: SNHLY and FYNNEI. With 3 bases clipped from V and 3 bases from J, the junction kept 3 bases outside the gene matches. This CDR3 has 15 amino acids. The CDR3 loop is CASSDRDRDYNEQFF. CDR3 DNA: TGTGCCAGCAGTGATAGGGACAGGGACTACAATGAGCAGTTCTTC.

Written as DNA, the CDR3 is TGTGCCAGCAGTTACAAGTACGGGGGGGCCCCCTACGAGCAGTACTTC. Its translation is CASSYKYGGAPYEQYF. The chain recombines TRBV6-6 with TRBJ2-7; 8 positions match TRBD2. Germline CDR1 and CDR2: MNHNY and SVGAGI (reference sequence). Germline trimming cut 2 bases from V and 2 bases from J; bases unmatched to any gene: 8. This CDR3 contains 16 residues.